This entry lists 5 T cell receptor beta chains sequenced from one sample in a study of blood T cell repertoires in COVID-19. Some clones are missing from TCRdb's copy, which holds only in-frame ones; the method was immunoSEQ multiplex PCR. The sample consists of some 74,000 clones, 83% of them appearing once. Material: peripheral blood. These receptors were collected from a man aged 80 or over with acute or convalescent COVID-19.

The V and J genes are TRBV6-5 and TRBJ1-6; the D is unclear. The CDR3 extends over 15 amino acids. Trimming cost V 0 bases and J 7 bases, with 10 bases left between them. Germline CDR1 reads MNHEY; CDR2 reads SVGAGI. The DNA of the CDR3 is TGTGCCAGCAGTTACTCGAGGGAAGGGAATTCACCCCTCCACTTT. As protein: CASSYSREGNSPLHF.

CDR3 nucleotides: TGTGCCAGCAGCTTAGCGCTCTTTGGCTCCGGGGAGCTGTTTTTT. Protein product: CASSLALFGSGELFF. The V call is TRBV7-2, the J call TRBJ2-2, with unresolved D. The CDR3 runs to 15 residues. Germline CDR1 reads SGHTA; CDR2 reads FQGNSA. With 0 bases removed from V and 6 bases from J, the gap between germline ends came to 11 bases. Complete variable domain (other parts from reference TRBV7-2 and TRBJ2-2): GAGVSQSPSNKVTEKGKDVELRCDPISGHTALYWYRQSLGQGLEFLIYFQGNSAPDKSGLPSDRFSAERTGGSVSTLTIQRTQQEDSAVYLCASSLALFGSGELFFGEGSRLTVL.

Of note for this clone: The same CDR3 arises from other DNA sequences in this sample as well. The genes are TRBV5-1 and TRBJ1-1, with D perhaps TRBD1 (6 bases). Germline V CDR1 and CDR2: SGHRS, YFSETQ. The CDR3 loop spans 15 amino acids. V lost 4 bases, J lost 3 bases, and 16 bases lay in between. In nucleotides, the CDR3 is TGCGCCAGCAGCAGGGTTCGGGGGGCTGACACTGAAGCTTTCTTT. It codes for CASSRVRGADTEAFF.

The chain carries TRBV5-5 and TRBJ1-5; a possible D gene is TRBD1 (5 bases). Germline assignment: CDR1 SGHKS and CDR2 YYEKEE (reference sequence). V was cut by 0 bases and J by 4 bases, with 14 bases left in between. The CDR3 has 16 residues. This chain's CDR3 is CASSLAVAGWNQPQHF. CDR3 bases: TGTGCCAGCAGCTTGGCCGTGGCAGGGTGGAATCAGCCCCAGCATTTT.

V gene TRBV6-2 or TRBV6-3 combines with J gene TRBJ2-1, with 9 bases identical to TRBD1. The CDR3 is 15 residues long. Unmatched junction bases numbered 9, after V lost 4 bases and J lost 8 bases. CDR1 is MNHEY and CDR2 is SVGEGT in the germline V gene. CDR3: CASSLKTGTGYEQFF. The CDR3 DNA is TGTGCCAGCAGTTTAAAAACCGGGACAGGGTATGAGCAGTTCTTC.